This T cell receptor (beta chain) was identified during a study of T cells in Graves' hyperthyroidism and ophthalmopathy. Patients having uncontrolled infection, another autoimmune disease, pregnancy or lactation were not included. Amplified regions were TCR beta CDR3 sequences from RNA transcripts. The HTBI primer set drove a first-round RT-PCR of the TCR CDR3. TCRdb reprocessed the multiplex PCR reads via MiXCR and lists one record per CDR3 protein. The top ten clones hold 15% to 20% of a sample with 550,000 to 700,000 distinct CDR3 sequences, around 46% of them seen once. The V gene lost 10 bases and the J gene lost 4 bases, with 23 bases spanning the gap. The germline V gene encodes CDR1 LNHDA and CDR2 SQIVND (reference sequence). The CDR3 consists of 16 residues. This clonotype was seen at least ten times.

V usage is TRBV19 and J usage is TRBJ1-5, with D unresolved. Sequencing input: peripheral blood or thyroid tissue (not recorded which). The receptor was isolated from an adult woman with Graves' disease, either hyperthyroidism or ophthalmopathy (not recorded which). Here the CDR3 reads CATNPLGWELNQPQHF. For the CDR3, the DNA is TGTGCCACAAACCCACTCGGATGGGAACTGAATCAGCCCCAGCATTTT. The complete variable domain, with remaining parts taken from reference TRBV19 and TRBJ1-5, reads DGGITQSPKYLFRKEGQNVTLSCEQNLNHDAMYWYRQDPGQGLRLIYYSQIVNDFQKGDIAEGYSVSREKKESFPLTVTSAQKNPTAFYLCATNPLGWELNQPQHFGDGTRLSIL.